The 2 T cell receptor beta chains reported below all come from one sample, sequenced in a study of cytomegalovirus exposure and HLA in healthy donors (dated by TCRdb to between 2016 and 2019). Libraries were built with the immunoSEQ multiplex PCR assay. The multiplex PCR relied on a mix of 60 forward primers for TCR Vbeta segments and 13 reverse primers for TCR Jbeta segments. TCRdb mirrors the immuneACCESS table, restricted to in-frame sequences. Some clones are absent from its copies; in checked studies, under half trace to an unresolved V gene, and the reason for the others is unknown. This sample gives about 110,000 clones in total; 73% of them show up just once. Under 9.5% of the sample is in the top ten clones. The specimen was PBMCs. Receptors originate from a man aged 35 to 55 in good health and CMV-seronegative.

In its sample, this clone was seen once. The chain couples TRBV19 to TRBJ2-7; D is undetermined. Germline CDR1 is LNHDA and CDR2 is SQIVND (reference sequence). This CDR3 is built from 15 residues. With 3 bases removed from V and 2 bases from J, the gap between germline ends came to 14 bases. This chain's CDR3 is CASSIRPVLTYEQYF. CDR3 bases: TGTGCCAGTAGTATTCGTCCAGTCTTAACCTACGAGCAGTACTTC.

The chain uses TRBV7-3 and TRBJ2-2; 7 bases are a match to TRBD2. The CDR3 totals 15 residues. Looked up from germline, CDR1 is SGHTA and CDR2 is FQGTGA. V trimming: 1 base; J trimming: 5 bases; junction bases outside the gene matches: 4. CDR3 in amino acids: CASSLMAGDTGELFF. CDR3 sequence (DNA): TGTGCCAGCAGCTTAATGGCGGGGGATACCGGGGAGCTGTTTTTT. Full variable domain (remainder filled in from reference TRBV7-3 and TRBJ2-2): GAGVSQTPSNKVTEKGKYVELRCDPISGHTALYWYRQSLGQGPEFLIYFQGTGAADDSGLPNDRFFAVRPEGSVSTLKIQRTERGDSAVYLCASSLMAGDTGELFFGEGSRLTVL.